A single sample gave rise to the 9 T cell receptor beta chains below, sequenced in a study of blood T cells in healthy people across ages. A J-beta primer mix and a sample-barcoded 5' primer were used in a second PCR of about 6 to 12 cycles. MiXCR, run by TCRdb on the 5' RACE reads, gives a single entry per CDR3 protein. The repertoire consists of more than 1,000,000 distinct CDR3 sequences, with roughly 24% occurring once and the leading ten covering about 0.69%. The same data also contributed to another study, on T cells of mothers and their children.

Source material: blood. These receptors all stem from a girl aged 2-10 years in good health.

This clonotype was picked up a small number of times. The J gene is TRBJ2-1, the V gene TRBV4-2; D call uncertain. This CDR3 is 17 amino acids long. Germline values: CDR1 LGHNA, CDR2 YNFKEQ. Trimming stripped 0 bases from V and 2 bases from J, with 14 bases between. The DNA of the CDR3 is TGTGCCAGCAGCCAAGAGCGGCTAGAGGTTGCCTACAATGAGCAGTTCTTC. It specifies CASSQERLEVAYNEQFF.

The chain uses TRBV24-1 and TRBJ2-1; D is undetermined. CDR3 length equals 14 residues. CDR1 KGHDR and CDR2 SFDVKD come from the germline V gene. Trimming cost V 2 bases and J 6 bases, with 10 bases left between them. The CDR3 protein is CATSDWRPSNEQFF. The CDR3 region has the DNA TGTGCCACCAGTGATTGGCGGCCATCCAATGAGCAGTTCTTC.

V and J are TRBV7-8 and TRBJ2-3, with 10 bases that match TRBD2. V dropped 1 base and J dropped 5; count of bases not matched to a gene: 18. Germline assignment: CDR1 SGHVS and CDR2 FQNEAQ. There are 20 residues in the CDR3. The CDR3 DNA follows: TGTGCCAGCAGCTTAGAAGTGGTAGCGGGAGGCCCAATGGGTGAAGATACGCAGTATTTT. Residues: CASSLEVVAGGPMGEDTQYF.

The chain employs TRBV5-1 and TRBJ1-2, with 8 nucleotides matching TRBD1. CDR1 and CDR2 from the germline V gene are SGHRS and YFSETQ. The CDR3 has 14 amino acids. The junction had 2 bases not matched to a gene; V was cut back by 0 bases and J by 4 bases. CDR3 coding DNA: TGCGCCAGCAGCTTGGAGGGACAGGTCTATGGCTACACCTTC. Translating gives CASSLEGQVYGYTF.

CDR3 region: CASSQETGESYNEQFF. CDR3 nucleotide sequence: TGCGCCAGCAGCCAAGAGACAGGGGAGTCCTACAATGAGCAGTTCTTC. The chain is built from TRBV4-1 and TRBJ2-1, with 8 bases fitting TRBD1. Germline values: CDR1 MGHRA, CDR2 YSYEKL. Germline trimming cut 0 bases from V and 1 base from J; bases unmatched to any gene: 2. The CDR3 consists of 16 residues.

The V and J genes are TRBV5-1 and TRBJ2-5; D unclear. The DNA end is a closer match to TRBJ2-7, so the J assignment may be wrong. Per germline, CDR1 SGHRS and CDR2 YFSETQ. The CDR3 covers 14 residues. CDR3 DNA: TGCGCCATCGTAGACGTGGTGGGAACAAACGAGCAGTACTTC. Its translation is CAIVDVVGTNEQYF.

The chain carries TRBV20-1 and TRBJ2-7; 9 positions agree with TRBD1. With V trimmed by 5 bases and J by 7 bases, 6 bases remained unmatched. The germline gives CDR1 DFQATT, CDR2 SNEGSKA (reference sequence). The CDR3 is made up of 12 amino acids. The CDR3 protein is CSAHRGHWEQYF. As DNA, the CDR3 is TGCAGTGCTCACAGGGGGCACTGGGAGCAGTACTTC.

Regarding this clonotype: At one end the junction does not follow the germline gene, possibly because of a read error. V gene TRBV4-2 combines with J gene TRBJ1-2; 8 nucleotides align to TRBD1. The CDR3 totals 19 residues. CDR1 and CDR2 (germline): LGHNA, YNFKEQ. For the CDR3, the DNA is TGTGCCAGCAGCCAAGATCCTTCTGGACAGGGACTATATTACTATGACTACACCTTC. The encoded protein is CASSQDPSGQGLYYYDYTF.

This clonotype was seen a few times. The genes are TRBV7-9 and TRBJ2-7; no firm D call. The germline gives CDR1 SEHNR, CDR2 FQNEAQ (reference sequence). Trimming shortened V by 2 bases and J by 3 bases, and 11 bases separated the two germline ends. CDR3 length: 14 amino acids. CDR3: CASSLPAVVYEQYF. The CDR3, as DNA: TGTGCCAGCAGCTTACCGGCGGTGGTCTACGAGCAGTACTTC.